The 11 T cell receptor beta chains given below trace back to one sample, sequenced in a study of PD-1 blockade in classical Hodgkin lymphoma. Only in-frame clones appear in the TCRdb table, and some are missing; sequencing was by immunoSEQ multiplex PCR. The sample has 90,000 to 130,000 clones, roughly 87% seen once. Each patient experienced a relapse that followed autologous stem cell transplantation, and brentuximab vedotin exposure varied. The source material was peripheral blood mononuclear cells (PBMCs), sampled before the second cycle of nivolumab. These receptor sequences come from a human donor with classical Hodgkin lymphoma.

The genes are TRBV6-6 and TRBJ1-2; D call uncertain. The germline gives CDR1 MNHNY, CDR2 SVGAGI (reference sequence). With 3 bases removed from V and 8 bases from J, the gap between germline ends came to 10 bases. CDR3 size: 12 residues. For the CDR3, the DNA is TGTGCCAGCAGTTATAACGGACCGGGCTACACCTTC. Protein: CASSYNGPGYTF.

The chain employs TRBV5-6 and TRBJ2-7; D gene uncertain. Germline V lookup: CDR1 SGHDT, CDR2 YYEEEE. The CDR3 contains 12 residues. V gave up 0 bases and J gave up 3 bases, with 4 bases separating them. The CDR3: CASSLGNYEQYF. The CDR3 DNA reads TGTGCCAGCAGCTTGGGGAACTACGAGCAGTACTTC.

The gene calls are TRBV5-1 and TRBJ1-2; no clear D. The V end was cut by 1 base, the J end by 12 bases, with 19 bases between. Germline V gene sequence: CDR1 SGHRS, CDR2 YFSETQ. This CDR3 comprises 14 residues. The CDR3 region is CASSLLAAGRSNTF. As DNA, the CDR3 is TGCGCCAGCAGCTTGTTAGCGGCGGGTAGGAGCAACACCTTC. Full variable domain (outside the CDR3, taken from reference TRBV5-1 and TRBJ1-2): KAGVTQTPRYLIKTRGQQVTLSCSPISGHRSVSWYQQTPGQGLQFLFEYFSETQRNKGNFPGRFSGRQFSNSRSEMNVSTLELGDSALYLCASSLLAAGRSNTFGSGTRLTVV.

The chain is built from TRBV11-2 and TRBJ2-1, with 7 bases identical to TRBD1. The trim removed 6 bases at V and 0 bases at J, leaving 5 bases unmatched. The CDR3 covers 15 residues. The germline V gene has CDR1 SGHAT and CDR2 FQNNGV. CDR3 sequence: CASSSEGASYNEQFF. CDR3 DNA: TGTGCCAGCAGTTCAGAGGGGGCCTCCTACAATGAGCAGTTCTTC.

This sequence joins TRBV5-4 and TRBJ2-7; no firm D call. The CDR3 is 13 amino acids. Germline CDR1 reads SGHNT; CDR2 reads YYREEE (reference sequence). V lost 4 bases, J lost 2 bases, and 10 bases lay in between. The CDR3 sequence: CASSSSTAYEQYF. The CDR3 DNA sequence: TGTGCCAGCAGCAGCAGCACGGCCTACGAGCAGTACTTC.

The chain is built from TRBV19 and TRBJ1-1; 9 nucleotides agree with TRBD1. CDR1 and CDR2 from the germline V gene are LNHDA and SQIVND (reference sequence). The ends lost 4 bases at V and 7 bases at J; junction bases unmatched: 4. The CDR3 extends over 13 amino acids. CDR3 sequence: CASSTTGGLEAFF. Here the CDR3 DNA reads TGTGCCAGTAGTACCACAGGGGGCCTTGAAGCTTTCTTT. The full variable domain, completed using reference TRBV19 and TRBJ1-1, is DGGITQSPKYLFRKEGQNVTLSCEQNLNHDAMYWYRQDPGQGLRLIYYSQIVNDFQKGDIAEGYSVSREKKESFPLTVTSAQKNPTAFYLCASSTTGGLEAFFGQGTRLTVV.

This chain's CDR3 is CSVEVPFRDRGPYEQYF. CDR3 DNA: TGCAGCGTTGAAGTCCCCTTTAGGGACAGGGGTCCCTACGAGCAGTACTTC. The gene calls are TRBV29-1 and TRBJ2-7; 10 nucleotides line up with TRBD1. The germline CDR1 and CDR2 sequences are SQVTM and ANQGSEA. CDR3 length equals 17 residues. V was pared by 1 base and J by 2 bases, with 11 bases of the junction left unmatched.

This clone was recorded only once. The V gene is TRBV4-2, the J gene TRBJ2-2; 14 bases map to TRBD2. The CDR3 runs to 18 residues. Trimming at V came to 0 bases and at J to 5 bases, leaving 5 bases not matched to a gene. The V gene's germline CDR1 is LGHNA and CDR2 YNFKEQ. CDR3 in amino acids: CASSQEGLAGEQTGELFF. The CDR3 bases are TGTGCCAGCAGCCAAGAGGGACTAGCGGGAGAACAGACCGGGGAGCTGTTTTTT.

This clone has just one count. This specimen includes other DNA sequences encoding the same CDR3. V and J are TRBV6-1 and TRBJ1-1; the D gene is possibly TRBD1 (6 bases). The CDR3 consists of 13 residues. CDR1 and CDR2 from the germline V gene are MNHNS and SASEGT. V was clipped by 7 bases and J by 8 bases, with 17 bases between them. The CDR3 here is CASIEGGYTEAFF. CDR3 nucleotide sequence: TGTGCCAGCATCGAGGGGGGGTATACCGAAGCTTTCTTT.

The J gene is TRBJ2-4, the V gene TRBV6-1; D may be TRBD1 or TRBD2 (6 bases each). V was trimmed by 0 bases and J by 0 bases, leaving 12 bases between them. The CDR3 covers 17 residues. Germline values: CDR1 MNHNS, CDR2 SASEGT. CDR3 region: CASSEARDTTAKNIQYF. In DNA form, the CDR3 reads TGTGCCAGCAGTGAAGCGCGGGACACCACAGCCAAAAACATTCAGTACTTC.

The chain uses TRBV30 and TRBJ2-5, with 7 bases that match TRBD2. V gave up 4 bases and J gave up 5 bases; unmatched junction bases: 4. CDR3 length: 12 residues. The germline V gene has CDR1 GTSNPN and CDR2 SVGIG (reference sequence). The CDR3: CAWTVGGETQYF. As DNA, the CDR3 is TGTGCCTGGACCGTGGGGGGGGAGACCCAGTACTTC.